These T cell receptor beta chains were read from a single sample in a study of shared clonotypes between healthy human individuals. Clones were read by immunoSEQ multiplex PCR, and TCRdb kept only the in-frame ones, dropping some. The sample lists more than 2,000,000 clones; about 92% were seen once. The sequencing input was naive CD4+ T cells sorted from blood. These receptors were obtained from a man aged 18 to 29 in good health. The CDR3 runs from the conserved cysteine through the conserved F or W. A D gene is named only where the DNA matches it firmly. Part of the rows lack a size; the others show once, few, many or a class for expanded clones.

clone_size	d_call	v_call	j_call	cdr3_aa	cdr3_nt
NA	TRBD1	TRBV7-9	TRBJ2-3	CASSLVTGESTDTQYF	TGTGCCAGCAGCTTAGTCACAGGGGAAAGCACAGATACGCAGTATTTT
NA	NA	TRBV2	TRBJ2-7	CASSDDSAGRYEQYF	TGTGCCAGCAGTGATGATTCGGCAGGGAGGTACGAGCAGTACTTC
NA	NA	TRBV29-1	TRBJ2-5	CSVTGTLLETQYF	TGCAGCGTTACAGGGACGTTGTTGGAGACCCAGTACTTC
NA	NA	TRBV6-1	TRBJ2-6	CASSEALTASGANVLTF	TGTGCCAGCAGTGAAGCCTTGACAGCTTCTGGGGCCAACGTCCTGACTTTC
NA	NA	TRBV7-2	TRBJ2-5	CASSHSLGKETQYF	TGTGCCAGCAGCCATTCTCTGGGTAAAGAGACCCAGTACTTC
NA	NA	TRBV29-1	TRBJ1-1	CSVAAGRNTEAFF	TGCAGCGTGGCCGCAGGCAGGAACACTGAAGCTTTCTTT
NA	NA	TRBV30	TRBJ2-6	CAWSVNRGGSSGANVLTF	TGTGCCTGGAGTGTAAACCGGGGCGGAAGCTCTGGGGCCAACGTCCTGACTTTC
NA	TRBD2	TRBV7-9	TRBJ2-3	CASSYGLAATDTQYF	TGTGCCAGCAGCTATGGACTAGCGGCGACAGATACGCAGTATTTT
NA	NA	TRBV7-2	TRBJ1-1	CASSLNWRILNTEAFF	TGTGCCAGCAGCTTAAATTGGAGGATCCTGAACACTGAAGCTTTCTTT
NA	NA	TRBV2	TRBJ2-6	CASSVVGSGANVLTF	TGTGCCAGCAGTGTTGTCGGCTCTGGGGCCAACGTCCTGACTTTC
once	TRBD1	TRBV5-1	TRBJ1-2	CASSLGENDRVNYGYTF	TGCGCCAGCAGCTTGGGAGAAAATGACAGGGTGAACTATGGCTACACCTTC
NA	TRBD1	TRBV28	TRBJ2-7	CASREQGYEQYF	TGTGCCAGCAGAGAACAGGGGTACGAGCAGTACTTC
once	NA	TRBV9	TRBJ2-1	CASSPGDLSNEQFF	TGTGCCAGCAGCCCAGGGGACCTCTCGAATGAGCAGTTCTTC
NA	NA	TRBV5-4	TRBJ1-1	CASSFKGLRAEAFF	TGTGCCAGCAGCTTTAAGGGATTACGGGCTGAAGCTTTCTTT
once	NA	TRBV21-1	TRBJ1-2	CASSKAGQAYGGDGYTF	TGTGCCAGCAGCAAAGCGGGACAGGCGTACGGTGGCGATGGCTACACCTTC
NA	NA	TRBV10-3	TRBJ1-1	CAISESGSWMNTEAFF	TGTGCCATCAGTGAGTCCGGCAGTTGGATGAACACTGAAGCTTTCTTT
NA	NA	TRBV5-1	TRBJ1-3	CASSIDGGSFSSGNTIYF	TGCGCCAGCAGCATAGACGGCGGTAGCTTCAGCTCTGGAAACACCATATATTTT
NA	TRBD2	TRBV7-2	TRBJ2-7	CASSLAGHSYEQYF	TGTGCCAGCAGTTTAGCGGGACACTCCTACGAGCAGTACTTC
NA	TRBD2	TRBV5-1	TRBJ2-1	CASSLASGGRNEQFF	TGCGCCAGCAGCTTGGCTAGCGGGGGGCGCAATGAGCAGTTCTTC
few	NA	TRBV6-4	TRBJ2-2	CASSDRDTGELFF	TGTGCCAGCAGTGACAGGGACACCGGGGAGCTGTTTTTT
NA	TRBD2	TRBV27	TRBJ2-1	CASSLRDYSNEQFF	TGTGCCAGCAGCCTCCGGGACTACTCCAATGAGCAGTTCTTC
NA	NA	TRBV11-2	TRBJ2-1	CASSLVKGKYNEQFF	TGTGCCAGCAGCTTAGTGAAGGGGAAATACAATGAGCAGTTCTTC
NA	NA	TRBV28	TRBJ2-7	CASSLGQATSYEQYF	TGTGCCAGCAGTTTAGGGCAGGCCACCTCCTACGAGCAGTACTTC
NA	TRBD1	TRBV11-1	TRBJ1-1	CASSTRQGPMNTEAFF	TGTGCCAGCAGCACCCGACAGGGACCCATGAACACTGAAGCTTTCTTT
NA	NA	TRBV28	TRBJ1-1	CASSPSAPEAFF	TGTGCCAGCAGTCCCAGCGCGCCTGAAGCTTTCTTT
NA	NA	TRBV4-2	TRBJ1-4	CASSTTEGGEKLFF	TGTGCCAGCAGTACCACGGAGGGCGGGGAAAAACTGTTTTTT
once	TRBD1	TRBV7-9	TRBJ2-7	CASRPDRVGREQYF	TGTGCCAGCAGACCCGACAGGGTCGGCCGCGAGCAGTACTTC
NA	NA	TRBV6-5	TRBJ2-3	CASRDRDTQYF	TGTGCCAGCAGGGATCGGGATACGCAGTATTTT
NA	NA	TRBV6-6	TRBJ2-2	CASLFGASRGTGELFF	TGTGCCAGCCTCTTCGGGGCTAGCAGGGGCACCGGGGAGCTGTTTTTT
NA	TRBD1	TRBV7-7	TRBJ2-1	CASSLGPGQGGYEQFF	TGTGCTAGCAGCTTAGGACCGGGACAGGGTGGCTATGAGCAGTTCTTC
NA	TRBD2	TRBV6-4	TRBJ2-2	CASSLRTSANTGELFF	TGTGCCAGCAGCCTACGGACTAGCGCGAACACCGGGGAGCTGTTTTTT
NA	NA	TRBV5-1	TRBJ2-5	CASSLGSGETQYF	TGCGCCAGCAGCTTGGGTTCCGGAGAGACCCAGTACTTC
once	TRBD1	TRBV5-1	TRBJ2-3	CASSGEFEDRDMDTQYF	TGCGCCAGCAGCGGGGAGTTTGAGGACAGGGATATGGATACGCAGTATTTT
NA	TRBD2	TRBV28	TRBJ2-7	CASSPHGTSAYEQYF	TGTGCCAGCAGTCCCCACGGGACTAGCGCCTACGAGCAGTACTTC
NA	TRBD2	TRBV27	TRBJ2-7	CASSLRLAGFEQYF	TGTGCCAGCAGTTTAAGGCTAGCGGGATTCGAGCAGTACTTC
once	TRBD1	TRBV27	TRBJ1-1	CASSLGTGANTEAFF	TGTGCCAGCAGTTTAGGGACAGGGGCGAACACTGAAGCTTTCTTT
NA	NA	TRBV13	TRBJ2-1	CASSPLVGVHNEQFF	TGTGCCAGCAGCCCCCTGGTGGGAGTCCACAATGAGCAGTTCTTC
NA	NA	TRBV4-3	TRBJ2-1	CASSSVLSAGGNEQFF	TGCGCCAGCAGCTCCGTTTTGAGCGCCGGGGGCAATGAGCAGTTCTTC
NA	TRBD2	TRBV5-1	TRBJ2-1	CASSSLALFSYNEQFF	TGCGCCAGCAGCTCACTAGCGTTATTCTCCTACAATGAGCAGTTCTTC
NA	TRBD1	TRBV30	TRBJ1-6	CAWTDRVRSPLHF	TGTGCCTGGACGGACAGGGTGAGGTCACCCCTCCACTTT
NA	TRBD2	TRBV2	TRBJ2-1	CASEREVDNEQFF	TGTGCCAGTGAGCGGGAGGTTGACAATGAGCAGTTCTTC
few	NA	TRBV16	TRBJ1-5	CASSQTGAQPQHF	TGTGCCAGCAGTCAAACGGGGGCCCAGCCCCAGCATTTT
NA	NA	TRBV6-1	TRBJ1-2	CASSAEQGVVGYTF	TGTGCCAGCAGTGCAGAACAGGGAGTGGTCGGCTACACCTTC
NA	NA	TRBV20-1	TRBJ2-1	CSARTYNEQFF	TGCAGTGCCAGAACCTACAATGAGCAGTTCTTC
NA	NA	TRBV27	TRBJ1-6	CASSLATVLNSPLHF	TGTGCCAGCAGTTTAGCGACAGTTCTTAATTCACCCCTCCACTTT
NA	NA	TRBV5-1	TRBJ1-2	CASSPSVTEIYGYTF	TGCGCCAGCAGCCCCTCCGTGACAGAGATCTATGGCTACACCTTC
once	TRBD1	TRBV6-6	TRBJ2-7	CASTYPTGGSYEQYF	TGTGCCAGCACCTATCCGACAGGGGGATCCTACGAGCAGTACTTC
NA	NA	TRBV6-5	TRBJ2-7	CASSFPSRDEQYF	TGTGCCAGCAGTTTCCCGTCTCGGGACGAGCAGTACTTC
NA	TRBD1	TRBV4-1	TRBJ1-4	CASSQSQGADEKLFF	TGCGCCAGCAGCCAGTCCCAGGGGGCGGATGAAAAACTGTTTTTT
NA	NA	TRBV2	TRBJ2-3	CASRPGTWGDIDTQYF	TGTGCCAGCAGACCTGGGACTTGGGGTGATATAGATACGCAGTATTTT
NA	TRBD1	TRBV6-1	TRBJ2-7	CASTQGQGAYEQYF	TGTGCCAGCACCCAAGGACAGGGGGCCTACGAGCAGTACTTC